The source of this T cell receptor (beta chain) is a study of Ad26.COV2.S vaccination and SARS-CoV-2 variants. About the research overall: The donor belonged to the COV1001 Ad26.COV2.S trial arm. Once or twice, 56 days apart, Ad26.COV2.S was delivered intramuscularly.

Measured with immunoSEQ multiplex PCR; TCRdb has only the in-frame clones, and not every one. There are about 410,000 clones in the sample; roughly nine tenths occur only once, and roughly 3.2% lies in the top ten. Specified treatment: about 20 received Ad26.COV2.S at low or high dose, single or two shots; about 5 received placebo; per-sample allocation not given. Collection of samples fell on day 63 after the first vaccine or placebo injection. Within Boston, the person who donated was an adult of 18-55 years. An Ad26 vector expressing Wuhan-strain SARS-CoV-2 spike served as the vaccine. Germline CDR1 and CDR2: SGHNT and YYREEE (reference sequence). CDR3 length equals 17 residues. V lost 4 bases and J 0 bases, leaving 14 bases between the germline ends.

This specimen was peripheral blood, taken in a trial of Ad26.COV2.S vaccine versus placebo. The chain joins TRBV5-4 to TRBJ1-6; a possible D gene is TRBD1 (5 bases). This sequence originates from a person aged 18-60 years who received the Ad26.COV2.S COVID-19 vaccine or a placebo. CDR3 loop: CASSRGTVSSYNSPLHF. The CDR3 DNA reads TGTGCCAGCAGCCGGGGGACGGTGAGCTCCTATAATTCACCCCTCCACTTT.